This T cell receptor beta chain was profiled in a study of vaccination effects on CD4 cells after COVID-19. Across the whole study: Vaccination of participants consisted of two doses of either the BNT162b2 or mRNA-1273 vaccine. Overall study results and limits: Missing from the study were early post-infection timepoints, and its convalescent patients were few.

Germline CDR1 reads GTSNPN; CDR2 reads SVGIG (reference sequence). There are 16 residues in the CDR3. V lost 4 bases and J 2 bases, leaving 20 bases between the germline ends. Measured with immunoSEQ multiplex PCR; TCRdb has only the in-frame clones, and not every one. The sample holds roughly 70,000 clones, 73% seen once. As concerns this clone: Its cognate antigen is unknown.

Peptide-pool stimulation followed by sequencing identified expanded antigen-specific CD4+ clonotypes in the ViraFEST assay. Cultured cells yielded isolated CD4+ T cells after 10 to 11 days. PCR showed that the person got SARS-CoV-2 infection at some point between March and December 2020. Some 2.2 million PBMC per well were cultured with around 9.1 IU/ml IL-2 and 7.5 to 10 ug/ml peptides. The specimen was CD4+ T cells from PBMCs cultured with HIV peptides, collected before COVID-19 vaccination. Indicated subset: HIV-1 Nef peptide pool negative control/reference culture. This chain uses TRBV30 with TRBJ1-2; no clear D. This clonotype was obtained from a human donor who had a prior SARS-CoV-2 infection. CDR3 in amino acids: CAWNSGYNDRNYGYTF. The CDR3 DNA reads TGTGCCTGGAATAGTGGGTATAATGATAGGAACTATGGCTACACCTTC.